These T cell receptor beta chains were read from a single sample in a study of blood T cells in healthy people across ages. One entry per CDR3 protein results from TCRdb running MiXCR on the 5' RACE reads. Of about 1.4 million distinct CDR3 sequences listed, 59% are singletons. The sample taken for sequencing was blood. Receptor source: a man aged 18-30 years in good health. Each CDR3 is given with its conserved first and last residue. The order of the fields is J gene, clone size, V gene, D gene, CDR3 protein, CDR3 DNA. The D gene is left open where the match is weak. Clone size is stated in some rows and not others, as once, few, many or a class when expanded.

j_gene: TRBJ2-3
abundance: NA
v_gene: TRBV6-5
d_gene: NA
CDR3aa: CASSLQGGAGTDTQYF
CDR3nt: TGTGCCAGCAGCCTACAAGGGGGGGCAGGCACAGATACGCAGTATTTT

j_gene: TRBJ2-1
abundance: few
v_gene: TRBV6-2/TRBV6-3
d_gene: NA
CDR3aa: CASSYRDEGYEQFF
CDR3nt: TGTGCCAGCAGTTACAGGGACGAGGGATACGAGCAGTTCTTC

j_gene: TRBJ2-1
abundance: NA
v_gene: TRBV29-1
d_gene: NA
CDR3aa: CSVEWEDRQYNEQFF
CDR3nt: TGCAGCGTTGAATGGGAGGACAGGCAGTACAATGAGCAGTTCTTC

j_gene: TRBJ1-2
abundance: NA
v_gene: TRBV6-1
d_gene: NA
CDR3aa: CASTLYYGYTF
CDR3nt: TGTGCCAGCACGCTTTACTATGGCTACACCTTC

j_gene: TRBJ2-7
abundance: NA
v_gene: TRBV7-9
d_gene: TRBD1
CDR3aa: CASSLVGTGLPEQYF
CDR3nt: TGTGCCAGCAGCTTAGTCGGGACAGGTCTTCCCGAGCAGTACTTC

j_gene: TRBJ2-3
abundance: NA
v_gene: TRBV29-1
d_gene: TRBD2
CDR3aa: CSVVVAGPSTDTQYF
CDR3nt: TGCAGCGTTGTGGTAGCGGGACCTAGCACAGATACGCAGTATTTT

j_gene: TRBJ2-7
abundance: NA
v_gene: TRBV5-1
d_gene: NA
CDR3aa: CASSFRQTDLLSYEQYF
CDR3nt: TGCGCCAGCAGCTTCCGACAGACCGATCTGCTCTCCTACGAGCAGTACTTC

j_gene: TRBJ2-3
abundance: NA
v_gene: TRBV5-5
d_gene: NA
CDR3aa: CASSLTGFSTDTQYF
CDR3nt: TGTGCCAGCAGCTTGACAGGATTTAGCACAGATACGCAGTATTTT

j_gene: TRBJ2-4
abundance: NA
v_gene: TRBV27
d_gene: NA
CDR3aa: CASSLKTPSPKGGYGQYF
CDR3nt: TGTGCCAGCAGTTTAAAAACCCCTAGCCCTAAAGGGGGATACGGGCAGTACTTC

j_gene: TRBJ1-2
abundance: NA
v_gene: TRBV6-6
d_gene: NA
CDR3aa: CASSYSRGGNYGYTF
CDR3nt: TGTGCCAGCAGTTACAGCCGAGGGGGTAACTATGGCTACACCTTC

j_gene: TRBJ2-7
abundance: NA
v_gene: TRBV29-1
d_gene: TRBD1
CDR3aa: CSVTGQGNYEQYF
CDR3nt: TGCAGCGTTACCGGACAGGGTAACTACGAGCAGTACTTC

j_gene: TRBJ2-1
abundance: NA
v_gene: TRBV20-1
d_gene: TRBD1
CDR3aa: CSARDGQGADNEQFF
CDR3nt: TGCAGTGCTAGAGATGGACAGGGGGCGGACAATGAGCAGTTCTTC

j_gene: TRBJ1-2
abundance: NA
v_gene: TRBV29-1
d_gene: NA
CDR3aa: CSVDPAEGYGYTF
CDR3nt: TGCAGCGTTGACCCGGCAGAAGGGTATGGCTACACCTTC

j_gene: TRBJ2-5
abundance: few
v_gene: TRBV20-1
d_gene: NA
CDR3aa: CSARDGWGQETQYF
CDR3nt: TGCAGTGCTAGAGATGGGTGGGGCCAAGAGACCCAGTACTTC

j_gene: TRBJ2-1
abundance: NA
v_gene: TRBV4-3
d_gene: NA
CDR3aa: CASSQEGDSYNEQFF
CDR3nt: TGCGCCAGCAGCCAAGAGGGCGACTCCTACAATGAGCAGTTCTTC